Listed here are 14 T cell receptor beta chains from one sample, sequenced in a study of blood T cell repertoires in COVID-19. The data were produced by immunoSEQ multiplex PCR, yet TCRdb's version contains in-frame clones alone and is incomplete. The data show 100,000 to 150,000 clones, around 88% seen once. Sample: peripheral blood. The receptors derive from a man aged 45-60 years with active or convalescent COVID-19.

The rearrangement uses TRBV6-6 and TRBJ1-1; D gene uncertain. Trimming pared 2 bases from V and 0 bases from J, leaving 10 bases between. This CDR3 region has 15 residues. Germline CDR1 MNHNY, CDR2 SVGAGI (reference sequence). CDR3 DNA: TGTGCCAGCAGTTACCAGACACGAGTGAACACTGAAGCTTTCTTT. It yields the protein CASSYQTRVNTEAFF.

This clone was seen a single time. This sequence joins TRBV6-1 and TRBJ2-1; tentative D call: TRBD1 (6 bases). V was clipped by 2 bases and J by 6 bases, with 11 bases between them. The germline CDR1 and CDR2 sequences are MNHNS and SASEGT. The CDR3 has 14 amino acids. The CDR3 region has the DNA TGTGCCAGCAGTGAATCCGGGACATCCAATGAGCAGTTCTTC. Amino acids: CASSESGTSNEQFF.

V usage is TRBV9 and J usage is TRBJ2-1; TRBD2 aligns across 8 bases. This CDR3 contains 14 residues. Trimming took 4 bases from V and 3 from J; bases not matched to a gene: 3. Germline V CDR1 and CDR2: SGDLS, YYNGEE. The CDR3 DNA sequence: TGTGCCAGCAGCTCAGCGGGGGACTACAATGAGCAGTTCTTC. Its protein is CASSSAGDYNEQFF.

V and J are TRBV19 and TRBJ2-1; D perhaps matches TRBD1 (6 bases). Germline V gives CDR1 LNHDA, CDR2 SQIVND (reference sequence). With 10 bases removed from V and 8 bases from J, the gap between germline ends came to 15 bases. This CDR3 region has 12 residues. CDR3 nucleotide sequence: TGTGCCACAGGGGTATTAGATTATGAGCAGTTCTTC. Its translation: CATGVLDYEQFF. Full variable domain (remainder filled in from reference TRBV19 and TRBJ2-1): DGGITQSPKYLFRKEGQNVTLSCEQNLNHDAMYWYRQDPGQGLRLIYYSQIVNDFQKGDIAEGYSVSREKKESFPLTVTSAQKNPTAFYLCATGVLDYEQFFGPGTRLTVL.

The chain recombines TRBV30 with TRBJ1-2, with D uncertain. Germline V gene sequence: CDR1 GTSNPN, CDR2 SVGIG (reference sequence). There are 13 residues in the CDR3. With 2 bases removed from V and 4 bases from J, the gap between germline ends came to 11 bases. The CDR3 is CAWSKGRVYGYTF. The CDR3 coding sequence is TGTGCCTGGAGTAAAGGGCGGGTCTATGGCTACACCTTC.

The chain uses TRBV3-1 (or the pseudogene TRBV3-2) and TRBJ2-1; TRBD2 matches at 7 bases. The V and J ends lost 1 base and 8 bases, in that order; junction bases with no gene match: 8. The V gene's germline CDR1 is LGHDT and CDR2 YNNKEL (reference sequence). The CDR3 has 15 residues. CDR3 in amino acids: CASSQGGGRIDEQFF. The DNA of the CDR3 is TGTGCCAGCAGCCAAGGGGGGGGTAGAATAGATGAGCAGTTCTTC.

J is TRBJ1-1 and V is TRBV5-1, with D maybe TRBD1 (5 bases). CDR3 length: 15 amino acids. Germline V gene data show CDR1 as SGHRS and CDR2 as YFSETQ. With 4 bases removed from V and 1 base from J, the gap between germline ends came to 14 bases. CDR3 protein: CASSIRQTPNTEAFF. The CDR3 coding sequence is TGCGCCAGCAGCATCCGACAGACTCCGAACACTGAAGCTTTCTTT. The complete variable domain, with remaining parts taken from reference TRBV5-1 and TRBJ1-1, reads KAGVTQTPRYLIKTRGQQVTLSCSPISGHRSVSWYQQTPGQGLQFLFEYFSETQRNKGNFPGRFSGRQFSNSRSEMNVSTLELGDSALYLCASSIRQTPNTEAFFGQGTRLTVV.

This clone was seen just once. The gene calls are TRBV20-1 and TRBJ2-5, with 10 bases matching TRBD2. This CDR3 comprises 14 residues. CDR1 and CDR2 from the germline V gene are DFQATT and SNEGSKA (reference sequence). V lost 3 bases and J lost 5; bases outside the gene matches: 6. CDR3: CSASTSGVGETQYF. In nucleotides, the CDR3 is TGCAGTGCTAGTACTAGCGGGGTGGGGGAGACCCAGTACTTC.

The chain joins TRBV7-2 to TRBJ2-1, with TRBD2 matching over 13 bases. The germline CDR1 and CDR2 sequences are SGHTA and FQGNSA. Trimming removed 4 bases from V and 0 bases from J; junction bases left unmatched: 6. The CDR3 is 18 residues long. The CDR3: CASSSRRTSGSSYNEQFF. The CDR3 region has the DNA TGTGCCAGCAGCTCCCGTCGGACTAGCGGGAGCTCCTACAATGAGCAGTTCTTC.

The rearrangement uses TRBV9 and TRBJ1-3, with a weak D call TRBD1 (6 bases). Germline V gives CDR1 SGDLS, CDR2 YYNGEE. The CDR3 runs to 15 residues. V lost 0 bases and J lost 4, with 11 bases in between. CDR3 sequence: CASSVEGGGGNTIYF. The CDR3 DNA is TGTGCCAGCAGCGTAGAAGGGGGTGGCGGAAACACCATATATTTT.

V and J are TRBV9 and TRBJ1-6, with D perhaps matching TRBD1 (5 bases). The CDR3 sequence is 14 residues long. Germline CDR1 reads SGDLS; CDR2 reads YYNGEE. Trimming shortened V by 0 bases and J by 10 bases, and 11 bases separated the two germline ends. CDR3 coding DNA: TGTGCCAGCAGCGTAGTCGACAGTGGCTCACCCCTCCACTTT. Translation gives CASSVVDSGSPLHF. Combining the CDR3 with reference TRBV9 and TRBJ1-6 gives the whole variable domain DSGVTQTPKHLITATGQRVTLRCSPRSGDLSVYWYQQSLDQGLQFLIQYYNGEERAKGNILERFSAQQFPDLHSELNLSSLELGDSALYFCASSVVDSGSPLHFGNGTRLTVT.

CDR3 amino acids: CASSGGSIYGYTF. CDR3 DNA sequence: TGTGCCAGCAGTGGAGGATCTATTTATGGCTACACCTTC. J is TRBJ1-2 and V is TRBV6-2 or TRBV6-3; no clear D. The CDR3 totals 13 residues. Germline values: CDR1 MNHEY, CDR2 SVGEGT. V gave up 5 bases and J gave up 5 bases, with 12 bases separating them.

CDR3 region: CASSESEGTAGYTF. The CDR3 nucleotides are TGCGCCAGCAGTGAGTCGGAGGGAACAGCTGGCTACACCTTC. The chain combines TRBV10-2 with TRBJ1-2; the D is unclear. From germline, CDR1 is WSHSY and CDR2 SAAADI. V shed 0 bases and J shed 7 bases, with 12 bases lying between them. This CDR3 spans 14 amino acids.

This clone was counted between two and nine times. This sequence joins TRBV10-3 and TRBJ2-2, with D perhaps TRBD1 (5 bases). The length of the CDR3 is 15 residues. Per the germline V gene, CDR1 is ENHRY and CDR2 is SYGVKD. The V end was cut by 3 bases, the J end by 3 bases, with 11 bases between. CDR3: CAISDYTRDTGELFF. The CDR3 DNA reads as TGTGCCATCAGTGACTACACCAGGGACACCGGGGAGCTGTTTTTT.